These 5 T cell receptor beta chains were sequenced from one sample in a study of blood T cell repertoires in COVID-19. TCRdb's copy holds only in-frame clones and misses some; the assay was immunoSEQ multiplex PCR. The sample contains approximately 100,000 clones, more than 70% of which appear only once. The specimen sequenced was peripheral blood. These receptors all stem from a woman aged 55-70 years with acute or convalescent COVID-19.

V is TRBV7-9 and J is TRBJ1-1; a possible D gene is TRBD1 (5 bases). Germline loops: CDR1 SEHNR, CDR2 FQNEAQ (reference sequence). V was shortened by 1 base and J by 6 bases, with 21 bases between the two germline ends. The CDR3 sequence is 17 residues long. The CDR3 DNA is TGTGCCAGCAGCTTAGATGGGCTCGCAGGGCGGGGTGCTGAAGCTTTCTTT. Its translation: CASSLDGLAGRGAEAFF. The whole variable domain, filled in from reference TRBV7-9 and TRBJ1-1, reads DTGVSQNPRHKITKRGQNVTFRCDPISEHNRLYWYRQTLGQGPEFLTYFQNEAQLEKSRLLSDRFSAERPKGSFSTLEIQRTEQGDSAMYLCASSLDGLAGRGAEAFFGQGTRLTVV.

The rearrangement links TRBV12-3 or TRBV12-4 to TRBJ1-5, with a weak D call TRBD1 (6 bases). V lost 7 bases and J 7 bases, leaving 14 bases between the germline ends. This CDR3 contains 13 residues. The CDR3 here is CASMQGGGQPQHF. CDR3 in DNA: TGTGCCAGCATGCAAGGGGGTGGACAGCCCCAGCATTTT.

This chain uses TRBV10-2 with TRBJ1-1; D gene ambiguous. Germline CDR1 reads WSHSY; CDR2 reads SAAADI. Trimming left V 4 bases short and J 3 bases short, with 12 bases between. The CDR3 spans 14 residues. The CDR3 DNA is TGCGCCAGCAGTGCCGCGGGGAGTCACACTGAAGCTTTCTTT. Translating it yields CASSAAGSHTEAFF.

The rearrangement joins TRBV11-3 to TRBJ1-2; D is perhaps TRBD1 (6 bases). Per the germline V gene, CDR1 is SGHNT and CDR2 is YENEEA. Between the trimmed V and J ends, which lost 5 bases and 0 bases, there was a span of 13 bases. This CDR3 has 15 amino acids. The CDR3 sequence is CASSPHRDANYGYTF. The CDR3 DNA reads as TGTGCCAGCAGCCCTCACAGGGACGCTAACTATGGCTACACCTTC. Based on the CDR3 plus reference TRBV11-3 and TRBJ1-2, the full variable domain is EAGVVQSPRYKIIEKKQPVAFWCNPISGHNTLYWYLQNLGQGPELLIRYENEEAVDDSQLPKDRFSAERLKGVDSTLKIQPAELGDSAVYLCASSPHRDANYGYTFGSGTRLTVV.

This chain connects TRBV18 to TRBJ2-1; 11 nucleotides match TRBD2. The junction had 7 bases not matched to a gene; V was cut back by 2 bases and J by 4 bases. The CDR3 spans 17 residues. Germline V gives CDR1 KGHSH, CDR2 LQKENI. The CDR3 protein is CASSPVALAGGYNEQFF. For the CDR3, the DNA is TGTGCCAGCTCACCAGTGGCCCTAGCGGGAGGTTACAATGAGCAGTTCTTC.